The text below deals with one TCR beta chain. No antigen is known for it. The data were obtained in a study of human thymus T cells. V shed 0 bases, J shed 6 bases, and the junction held 1 base outside the gene matches. From germline, CDR1 is KGHSH and CDR2 LQKENI. CDR3 length: 16 amino acids. Healthy Finnish infants undergoing corrective surgery for congenital heart defects provided the donor material. During surgery, 0.5-1 mL peripheral blood was drawn from four of eight donors. Assay: immunoSEQ multiplex PCR; the TCRdb copy retains only in-frame clones and omits some. This table has about 60,000 clones, roughly 94% appearing once. Notes on the study in general: Gene usage (both V and J) appeared biased in thymic and blood repertoires.

J is TRBJ2-1 and V is TRBV18; the match to TRBD2 covers 14 bases. Material: blood. The sequence was collected from a boy under two years old with a congenital heart defect but otherwise immunologically healthy. The CDR3 DNA is TGTGCCAGCTCACCACCGGGACTAGCGGGAGTCAATGAGCAGTTCTTC. Translation: CASSPPGLAGVNEQFF.